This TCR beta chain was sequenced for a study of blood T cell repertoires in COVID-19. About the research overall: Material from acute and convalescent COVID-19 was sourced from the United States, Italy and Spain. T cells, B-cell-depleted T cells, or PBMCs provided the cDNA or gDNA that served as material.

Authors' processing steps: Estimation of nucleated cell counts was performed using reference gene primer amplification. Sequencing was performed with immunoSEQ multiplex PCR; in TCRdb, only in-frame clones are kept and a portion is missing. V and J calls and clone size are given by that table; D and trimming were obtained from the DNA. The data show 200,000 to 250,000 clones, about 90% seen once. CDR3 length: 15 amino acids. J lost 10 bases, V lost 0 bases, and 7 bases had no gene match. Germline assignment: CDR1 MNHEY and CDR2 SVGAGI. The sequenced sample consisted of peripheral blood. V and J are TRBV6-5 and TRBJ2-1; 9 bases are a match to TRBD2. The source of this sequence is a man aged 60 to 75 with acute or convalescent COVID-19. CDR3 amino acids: CASSYSEGLALEQFF. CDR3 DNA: TGTGCCAGCAGTTACTCGGAGGGACTAGCCCTAGAGCAGTTCTTC.